The present entry profiles one T cell receptor beta chain with its context. Its antigen is not known. These data originate in a study of T cells in pancreatic ductal adenocarcinoma. Regarding the study as a whole: Blood clonality (about 0.065) did not differ significantly from tumor (about 0.12).

No neoadjuvant therapy was given to the selected pancreatic ductal adenocarcinoma patients before their surgery. The germline V gene has CDR1 SGHAT and CDR2 FQNNGV. The CDR3 has 16 amino acids. Germline trimming cut 5 bases from V and 6 bases from J; bases unmatched to any gene: 12. The table came from immunoSEQ multiplex PCR; TCRdb's copy has only in-frame clones and leaves some out. Counted here are roughly 100,000 clones, 90% to 95% occurring once; the ten biggest clones make up around 2.9%. The TCR originated in a human donor with pancreatic ductal adenocarcinoma. V gene TRBV11-2 combines with J gene TRBJ2-7; 11 bases match TRBD1. Sequencing was done on a sample of PBMCs. CDR3 DNA sequence: TGTGCCAGCAGCCCCCCGTTTGGGACAGGGGGGGCCGAGCAGTACTTC. Translated: CASSPPFGTGGAEQYF.